The text below deals with one T cell receptor (beta chain). Its antigen is not known. With molecular barcodes, quantitative 5'-RACE was used to make the TCR beta libraries. TCRdb ran MiXCR on the 5' RACE reads and lists one entry per CDR3 protein. The sample lists 150,000 to 200,000 distinct CDR3 sequences, about a sixth occurring once. Germline V CDR1 and CDR2: KGHSH, LQKENI. The CDR3 is made up of 13 amino acids. Between the trimmed V and J ends, which lost 3 bases and 5 bases, there was a span of 5 bases. The data are from a study of CD8 T cells in ankylosing spondylitis. Study-wide findings and caveats: Made up of roughly 8 highly homologous variants, a TCR beta motif appeared characteristic of ankylosing spondylitis blood. Earlier reports found some motif variants in synovial fluid and blood in reactive arthritis.

Sequenced material: blood, either unsorted or a sorted T cell fraction (not recorded which). The sequence was obtained from a male donor with ankylosing spondylitis or in good health (not recorded which). The V call is TRBV18, the J call TRBJ1-6, with D hard to call. In DNA, the CDR3 is TGTGCCAGCTCACCCGAAGATAATTCACCCCTCCACTTT. Translation gives CASSPEDNSPLHF. Together with reference TRBV18 and TRBJ1-6, the CDR3 gives the full variable domain: NAGVMQNPRHLVRRRGQEARLRCSPMKGHSHVYWYRQLPEEGLKFMVYLQKENIIDESGMPKERFSAEFPKEGPSILRIQQVVRGDSAAYFCASSPEDNSPLHFGNGTRLTVT.